This record looks at one T cell receptor (beta chain) sequence and its context. In its sample, this clonotype was seen a few times. Which antigen it targets is not known. Per-base qualities were not stored, and no clone one base away is much larger. This specimen comes from a study of post-analysis software for immune sequencing data (dated by TCRdb to about 2015). In terms of the full investigation: Relapsing-remitting, secondary progressive and progressive-relapsing multiple sclerosis were recorded as disease courses, and subtype annotation was lacking for some patients. The patient repertoires were compared against 11 previously published healthy control repertoires obtained from donors aged about 6 to 25 years. A subset of samples was prepared in parallel using single-end sample barcoding, then pooled and co-amplified after Illumina adapter ligation. Findings and caveats that apply to the study as a whole: The control group was slightly older than the multiple sclerosis patient group. Patients showed significantly higher frequencies than controls for a handful of TRBV segments, among them TRBV5-6, TRBV5-1 and TRBV20-1. Multiple sclerosis patients had significantly lower normalized Chao1 diversity than controls, a result that suggests substantial peripheral T-cell clonal expansion. Direct clustering with F measure showed strong co-clustering of samples prepared in the same batch, prompting a batch-effect correction.

Libraries were built with PCR. Sequencing instrument: Illumina HiSeq 2500. Unique molecular identifiers were incorporated into TCR beta cDNA libraries to reduce PCR and sequencing biases. Every 1 to 10 million input T cells yielded some 500,000 cDNA molecules, meaning each molecule approximated one T cell. The patient libraries were prepared and sequenced using the same protocol as the earlier healthy control dataset. Within a given batch, samples were prepared together, multiplexed and sequenced on the same HiSeq lane. The original methods were these. Raw barcoded reads were processed with MIGEC, and single-read molecular identifier groups were discarded before consensus assembly and CDR3 extraction. VDJtools was used for post-analysis of the clonotype tables, and diversity was normalized by down-sampling every dataset to the size of the smallest sample. Repertoire overlap clustering matched CDR3 amino acid but not nucleotide sequences to correct batch-related cross-sample contamination. TCRdb passed the public sequencing reads through fastp at Q25 and MiXCR, retaining productive beta sequences. CDR3 protein duplicates are merged, each entry listing the most common genes and DNA. The V and J calls and clone size come from TCRdb's table, not from the authors' own analysis. The sample includes some 690,000 distinct CDR3 sequences, with less than 35% observed a single time. The ten largest clones add up to 0.56% of the sample.

To demonstrate the VDJtools post-analysis software, TCR beta repertoires were profiled from the peripheral blood of 10 to 15 young patients with multiple sclerosis. The patients with multiple sclerosis were children and adolescents between about 6 and 17 years of age. CDR1 SQVTM and CDR2 ANQGSEA are derived from the germline V gene. The germline ends are 8 bases apart after V is trimmed by 3 bases and J by 6 bases. The CDR3 numbers 11 residues from cysteine through phenylalanine. Here the CDR3 DNA is all that survives: 33 bases in frame from base 1. This clonotype was sampled from a girl aged 5-17 years with multiple sclerosis. The chain employs TRBV29-1 and TRBJ1-1; the D gene remains uncertain. The specimen sequenced was blood. Read as DNA, the sequence is TGCAGCGTTGATACAAACGCTGAAGCTTTCTTT. This is translated as CSVDTNAEAFF.